The rows below give T cell receptor beta chains drawn from one sample of a study of blood T cell repertoires in COVID-19. The assay was immunoSEQ multiplex PCR, and TCRdb's table has in-frame clones only and misses some. The data hold some 270,000 clones, with around 93% observed a single time. Sample: PBMCs or T cells enriched from blood (not recorded which). The source of these receptors is a man aged 35-49 years who had been exposed to COVID-19. Each CDR3 is given with its conserved first and last residue. A D gene is named only where the DNA matches it firmly.

CDR3nt: TGTGCCAGCTCACCTAGTAGCAGCGATGAAAAACTGTTTTTT
CDR3aa: CASSPSSSDEKLFF
j_gene: TRBJ1-4
v_gene: TRBV18
d_gene: -

CDR3nt: TGTGCCAGCATCTCAGGGTACGAGCAGTACTTC
CDR3aa: CASISGYEQYF
j_gene: TRBJ2-7
v_gene: TRBV7-9
d_gene: -

CDR3nt: TGTGCCAGCAGCGGATTGGGGACAGGGGTCTACAATGAGCAGTTCTTC
CDR3aa: CASSGLGTGVYNEQFF
j_gene: TRBJ2-1
v_gene: TRBV9
d_gene: TRBD1

CDR3nt: TGTGCCACCAGGAAGCAAGGTGGCGGGAGGGCCAATGAGCAGTTCTTC
CDR3aa: CATRKQGGGRANEQFF
j_gene: TRBJ2-1
v_gene: TRBV19
d_gene: TRBD2

CDR3nt: TGTGCCAGCAGGAAAACAGGCCAGGGGACAGGGTACGAGACCCAGTACTTC
CDR3aa: CASRKTGQGTGYETQYF
j_gene: TRBJ2-5
v_gene: TRBV28
d_gene: TRBD1

CDR3nt: TGCGCCAGCAGCCCAGGGGGAAATGTATACAATGAGCAGTTCTTC
CDR3aa: CASSPGGNVYNEQFF
j_gene: TRBJ2-1
v_gene: TRBV4-1
d_gene: TRBD1

CDR3nt: TGTGCCAGCAGTTACTCGACAGGGTCGGGTTCACCCCTCCACTTT
CDR3aa: CASSYSTGSGSPLHF
j_gene: TRBJ1-6
v_gene: TRBV6-5
d_gene: TRBD1

CDR3nt: TGTGCCAGCAGCTTTTCTGGGAGGCAGGAAAACATTCAGTACTTC
CDR3aa: CASSFSGRQENIQYF
j_gene: TRBJ2-4
v_gene: TRBV7-3
d_gene: -

CDR3nt: TGTGCCAGCAGTACGCGGGCGGGTCCAGATACGCAGTATTTT
CDR3aa: CASSTRAGPDTQYF
j_gene: TRBJ2-3
v_gene: TRBV6-2/TRBV6-3
d_gene: -

CDR3nt: TGTGCCTGGAGTGTGTATTCCGTGAACACTGAAGCTTTCTTT
CDR3aa: CAWSVYSVNTEAFF
j_gene: TRBJ1-1
v_gene: TRBV30
d_gene: -

CDR3nt: TGTGCCAGCAGTAACCACCTAGGGACAGGGGGCTTGACCGGGGAGCTGTTTTTT
CDR3aa: CASSNHLGTGGLTGELFF
j_gene: TRBJ2-2
v_gene: TRBV28
d_gene: TRBD1

CDR3nt: TGCGCCAGCAGCTTGGTAGGCGGGAGGGCCAGCACAGATACGCAGTATTTT
CDR3aa: CASSLVGGRASTDTQYF
j_gene: TRBJ2-3
v_gene: TRBV5-1
d_gene: TRBD2

CDR3nt: TGTGCCAGCTCACCATCGGACACCCGAGGCTACACCTTC
CDR3aa: CASSPSDTRGYTF
j_gene: TRBJ1-2
v_gene: TRBV18
d_gene: -

CDR3nt: TGTGCCAGTAGTATCTGGGGTAGCGGGAGTAAGAATGAGCAGTTCTTC
CDR3aa: CASSIWGSGSKNEQFF
j_gene: TRBJ2-1
v_gene: TRBV19
d_gene: TRBD2

CDR3nt: TGTGCCAGCAGTGAACCGAGCGTGGCCGGGGAGCTGTTTTTT
CDR3aa: CASSEPSVAGELFF
j_gene: TRBJ2-2
v_gene: TRBV25-1
d_gene: -